Below are 9 T cell receptor beta chains sequenced from a single sample in a study of T cell responses to AZD1222 COVID-19 vaccine. The assay was immunoSEQ multiplex PCR, and TCRdb's table has in-frame clones only and misses some. This sample has 150,000 to 250,000 clones, with 93% found just once. The source was peripheral blood, collected 28 days after the second AZD1222 dose. Receptors originate from an adult who received the AZD1222 COVID-19 vaccine.

Only one count was recorded for this clone. This chain joins TRBV7-9 and TRBJ1-2, with 8 bases that match TRBD1. Per germline, CDR1 SEHNR and CDR2 FQNEAQ (reference sequence). The CDR3 has 14 residues. V was clipped by 2 bases and J by 7 bases; unmatched bases: 6. Here the CDR3 DNA reads TGTGCCAGCAGCTTAAGTGACAGGGGATTTGGCTACACCTTC. Amino acid sequence: CASSLSDRGFGYTF.

The chain combines TRBV7-9 with TRBJ1-1; D remains ambiguous. V was pared by 1 base and J by 4 bases, with 7 bases between. Germline lookup yields CDR1 SEHNR and CDR2 FQNEAQ (reference sequence). The CDR3 extends over 13 amino acids. This chain's CDR3 is CASSLGVPTEAFF. The CDR3 DNA sequence: TGTGCCAGCAGCTTAGGGGTTCCCACTGAAGCTTTCTTT. The whole variable domain, filled in from reference TRBV7-9 and TRBJ1-1, reads DTGVSQNPRHKITKRGQNVTFRCDPISEHNRLYWYRQTLGQGPEFLTYFQNEAQLEKSRLLSDRFSAERPKGSFSTLEIQRTEQGDSAMYLCASSLGVPTEAFFGQGTRLTVV.

This chain links TRBV6-4 with TRBJ2-1, with 7 bases that match TRBD2. The CDR3 covers 15 residues. V lost 0 bases and J lost 6; bases outside the gene matches: 5. CDR1 MRHNA and CDR2 SNTAGT come from the germline V gene. The CDR3 nucleotides are TGTGCCAGCAGTGACTCGGGGACTACCAGCAATGAGCAGTTCTTC. The encoded protein is CASSDSGTTSNEQFF.

This clone was seen just once. This rearrangement joins TRBV18 to TRBJ1-1; no reliable D call. This CDR3 spans 12 amino acids. Germline V lookup: CDR1 KGHSH, CDR2 LQKENI. Trimming pared 3 bases from V and 6 bases from J, leaving 8 bases between. This CDR3 is CASSPDLPEAFF. In DNA, the CDR3 is TGTGCCAGCTCACCCGACCTCCCTGAAGCTTTCTTT.

The chain combines TRBV6-2 or TRBV6-3 with TRBJ1-2; D call uncertain. The CDR3 runs to 13 residues. The V gene lost 3 bases and the J gene lost 8 bases, with 13 bases spanning the gap. Germline V gene lookup returns CDR1 MNHEY and CDR2 SVGEGT. The CDR3 DNA reads TGTGCCAGCAGTTATGAGGCGTTTACCGGCTACACCTTC. It yields the protein CASSYEAFTGYTF.

This chain connects TRBV7-2 to TRBJ2-5, with TRBD2 matching 8 bases. In germline, CDR1 is SGHTA, CDR2 FQGNSA. Trimming cost V 5 bases and J 2 bases; bases outside gene matches: 4. This CDR3 is 14 amino acids long. CDR3 coding DNA: TGTGCCAGCAGCCCGGGGGGGAGGCAAGAGACCCAGTACTTC. Protein product: CASSPGGRQETQYF.

The chain couples TRBV29-1 to TRBJ2-3, with D maybe TRBD1 (6 bases). The ends were cut back, 5 bases at V and 6 bases at J, with 15 bases in the middle. This CDR3 comprises 13 residues. Germline CDR1 is SQVTM and CDR2 is ANQGSEA. This CDR3 is CSVSAGVYDTQYF. In DNA form, the CDR3 reads TGCAGCGTTTCCGCAGGGGTGTACGATACGCAGTATTTT.

J is TRBJ2-1 and V is TRBV3-1 (or the pseudogene TRBV3-2); D possibly corresponds to TRBD2 (6 bases). Germline assignment: CDR1 LGHDT and CDR2 YNNKEL (reference sequence). This CDR3 comprises 14 residues. Trimming took 3 bases from V and 6 from J, leaving 12 bases between them. The chain's CDR3 is CASSHQPGLNEQFF. The CDR3 bases are TGTGCCAGCAGCCACCAACCGGGACTCAATGAGCAGTTCTTC.

This rearrangement joins TRBV5-1 to TRBJ1-2; 8 nucleotides agree with TRBD1. Germline V gives CDR1 SGHRS, CDR2 YFSETQ. Trimming took 4 bases from V and 8 from J; bases not matched to a gene: 7. The CDR3 loop spans 13 amino acids. DNA of the CDR3: TGCGCCAGCAGCCCAGGAGCAGGGGGCGGCTACACCTTC. Amino acid sequence: CASSPGAGGGYTF.